These 27 T cell receptor beta chains were all obtained from the same sample, sequenced in a study of cytomegalovirus exposure and HLA in healthy donors. The protocol was immunoSEQ multiplex PCR, while the TCRdb copy is restricted to in-frame clones and leaves out a portion. The sample includes more than 85,000 clones, roughly nine tenths seen only once; the top ten take under 2%. The specimen was PBMCs. These receptors all stem from a woman in her late teens or twenties in good health and CMV-seronegative.

This rearrangement joins TRBV5-6 to TRBJ2-2; 13 nucleotides agree with TRBD2. CDR3 length: 18 amino acids. V shed 4 bases, J shed 4 bases, and the junction held 10 bases outside the gene matches. The germline V gene has CDR1 SGHDT and CDR2 YYEEEE. CDR3: CASSTTGTSGIITGELFF. The CDR3 DNA sequence: TGTGCCAGCAGCACCACCGGGACTAGCGGGATAATCACCGGGGAGCTGTTTTTT.

This sequence joins TRBV6-1 and TRBJ1-2, with TRBD1 matching 11 bases. In germline, CDR1 is MNHNS, CDR2 SASEGT. V lost 3 bases, J lost 4 bases, and 4 bases stayed unmatched. The CDR3 runs 15 residues. The CDR3 DNA follows: TGTGCCAGCAGTGAGGGGACAGGGGGATCCTATGGCTACACCTTC. Its translation: CASSEGTGGSYGYTF.

The V and J genes are TRBV7-9 and TRBJ2-1; 9 nucleotides align to TRBD1. This CDR3 has 14 amino acids. The V gene end was trimmed by 6 bases and the J gene end by 7 bases; junction bases not matched to a gene: 7. Germline CDR1 reads SEHNR; CDR2 reads FQNEAQ (reference sequence). DNA for the CDR3: TGTGCCAGCAGTCGGGGACAGGGTGAAAATGAGCAGTTCTTC. Translated: CASSRGQGENEQFF.

V gene TRBV5-4 combines with J gene TRBJ2-3; D may be TRBD1 (5 bases). The V gene lost 2 bases and the J gene lost 4 bases, with 17 bases spanning the gap. The germline V gene encodes CDR1 SGHNT and CDR2 YYREEE (reference sequence). The CDR3 extends over 16 amino acids. The CDR3, as DNA: TGTGCCAGCAGCTTAGGGGCTTCAGGGATCGCAGATACGCAGTATTTT. Protein: CASSLGASGIADTQYF.

V gene TRBV5-6 combines with J gene TRBJ2-1; 9 nucleotides agree with TRBD2. CDR3 length: 16 amino acids. V shed 9 bases and J 0 bases; nucleotides not matched to a gene: 10. CDR1 is SGHDT, CDR2 YYEEEE, per germline. CDR3 in DNA: TGTGCCATCTCTCGAGCGGGAGGTACCTCCTACAATGAGCAGTTCTTC. Amino acid sequence: CAISRAGGTSYNEQFF.

The chain's CDR3 is CATSRDRGSNEQYF. CDR3 sequence (DNA): TGTGCCACCAGCAGAGATCGGGGGTCGAACGAGCAGTACTTC. The V gene is TRBV15, the J gene TRBJ2-7; tentatively, D is TRBD2 (6 bases). The germline V and J ends were trimmed by 0 bases and 5 bases, with 11 bases remaining between them. The CDR3 extends over 14 amino acids. CDR1 is LNHNV, CDR2 YYDKDF, per germline (reference sequence).

The rearrangement links TRBV19 to TRBJ2-7, with D unresolved. V dropped 8 bases and J dropped 7 bases, with 12 bases sitting between them. The CDR3 runs 11 residues. Per germline, CDR1 LNHDA and CDR2 SQIVND (reference sequence). CDR3 coding DNA: TGTGCCAGTGGCTCGTATCAGGAGCAGTACTTC. The encoded protein is CASGSYQEQYF. Together with reference TRBV19 and TRBJ2-7, the CDR3 gives the full variable domain: DGGITQSPKYLFRKEGQNVTLSCEQNLNHDAMYWYRQDPGQGLRLIYYSQIVNDFQKGDIAEGYSVSREKKESFPLTVTSAQKNPTAFYLCASGSYQEQYFGPGTRLTVT.

This clone appeared a few times. The chain couples TRBV5-1 to TRBJ1-6; TRBD1 might be the D (5 bases). The V gene lost 0 bases and the J gene lost 10 bases, with 14 bases spanning the gap. In germline, CDR1 is SGHRS, CDR2 YFSETQ. The CDR3 covers 15 residues. CDR3: CASSLVLGRESPLHF. As DNA, the CDR3 is TGCGCCAGCAGCTTGGTATTGGGCAGGGAATCACCCCTCCACTTT.

This chain connects TRBV5-1 to TRBJ1-1; 7 bases line up with TRBD1. The CDR3 spans 16 residues. The junction had 12 bases not matched to a gene; V was cut back by 3 bases and J by 4 bases. CDR1 SGHRS and CDR2 YFSETQ come from the germline V gene. CDR3 nucleotide sequence: TGCGCCAGCAGCTACAGACAGGGTTTTAGTGTCACTGAAGCTTTCTTT. Its translation: CASSYRQGFSVTEAFF.

The J gene is TRBJ1-2, the V gene TRBV28, with D uncertain. With 5 bases removed from V and 6 bases from J, the gap between germline ends came to 7 bases. The CDR3 is made up of 11 amino acids. Germline V gene sequence: CDR1 MDHEN, CDR2 SYDVKM. CDR3 residues: CASSRRDGYTF. The CDR3 DNA is TGTGCCAGCAGTCGGAGGGATGGCTACACCTTC.

This chain joins TRBV28 and TRBJ2-7; 7 nucleotides line up with TRBD1. The CDR3 runs 13 residues. V was pared by 6 bases and J by 5 bases, with 7 bases of the junction left unmatched. CDR1 and CDR2 (germline): MDHEN, SYDVKM. The CDR3 spells CASSDNRGDEQYF. The CDR3 DNA is TGTGCCAGCAGCGACAACAGGGGCGACGAGCAGTACTTC.

The chain recombines TRBV6-5 with TRBJ2-7; 10 bases line up with TRBD2. Trimming at V came to 4 bases and at J to 4 bases, leaving 10 bases not matched to a gene. The CDR3 is 16 amino acids. CDR1 MNHEY and CDR2 SVGAGI come from the germline V gene. CDR3 residues: CASSSGLLAGLYEQYF. CDR3 sequence (DNA): TGTGCCAGCAGTTCCGGGCTACTAGCGGGACTATACGAGCAGTACTTC.

The chain combines TRBV2 with TRBJ1-5, with a weak D call TRBD1 (6 bases). Trimming pared 3 bases from V and 2 bases from J, leaving 8 bases between. The CDR3 length is 14 residues. Germline loops: CDR1 SNHLY, CDR2 FYNNEI. The CDR3 DNA follows: TGTGCCAGCAGTGACAGGGGAGGCAATCAGCCCCAGCATTTT. This encodes CASSDRGGNQPQHF.

This rearrangement joins TRBV7-3 to TRBJ2-7; the match to TRBD2 covers 9 bases. The CDR3 spans 15 residues. CDR1 SGHTA and CDR2 FQGTGA come from the germline V gene. V lost 3 bases and J lost 5; bases outside the gene matches: 8. CDR3 bases: TGTGCCAGCAGCTTCTCGGGACTAGCAGGTCACGAGCAGTACTTC. Its protein is CASSFSGLAGHEQYF.

The V call is TRBV27, the J call TRBJ2-1; D unclear. The germline V gene has CDR1 MNHEY and CDR2 SMNVEV (reference sequence). The V gene lost 1 base and the J gene lost 6 bases, with 16 bases spanning the gap. This CDR3 has 16 residues. CDR3 sequence reads: CASSLFETKVRNEQFF. The CDR3 DNA is TGTGCCAGCAGTTTATTTGAGACAAAGGTCCGCAATGAGCAGTTCTTC.

The chain recombines TRBV4-1 with TRBJ1-1; tentative D call: TRBD1 (6 bases). Trimming shortened V by 2 bases and J by 5 bases, and 9 bases separated the two germline ends. Germline V gives CDR1 MGHRA, CDR2 YSYEKL. This CDR3 has 13 residues. CDR3 region: CASSQLGATEAFF. The CDR3 coding sequence is TGCGCCAGCAGCCAACTGGGGGCGACTGAAGCTTTCTTT.

This chain joins TRBV18 and TRBJ2-7; 7 bases agree with TRBD1. V lost 4 bases to trimming and J lost 4 bases; unmatched junction nucleotides: 16. The germline V gene has CDR1 KGHSH and CDR2 LQKENI. This CDR3 is built from 17 residues. The CDR3 sequence is CASSLTTMDRPQYEQYF. The CDR3 region has the DNA TGTGCCAGCTCACTGACCACAATGGACAGGCCACAATACGAGCAGTACTTC.

V usage is TRBV27 and J usage is TRBJ2-7; D is perhaps TRBD2 (6 bases). The CDR3 sequence is 13 residues long. Germline V gene lookup returns CDR1 MNHEY and CDR2 SMNVEV (reference sequence). V lost 4 bases and J lost 7, with 14 bases in between. The CDR3 protein is CASSSRLGAEQYF. CDR3 coding DNA: TGTGCCAGCAGTTCTCGACTAGGAGCTGAGCAGTACTTC.

The V and J genes are TRBV2 and TRBJ1-4, with TRBD1 matching over 7 bases. V was pared by 5 bases and J by 0 bases, with 0 bases of the junction left unmatched. Germline loops: CDR1 SNHLY, CDR2 FYNNEI. The CDR3 is made up of 14 amino acids. The CDR3 spells CASSTGATNEKLFF. The CDR3 DNA follows: TGTGCCAGCAGTACAGGGGCAACTAATGAAAAACTGTTTTTT.

This clone was observed a few times. The chain links TRBV18 to TRBJ1-5, with D possibly being TRBD1 (6 bases). The germline gives CDR1 KGHSH, CDR2 LQKENI. This CDR3 comprises 16 residues. Trimming took 0 bases from V and 6 from J, leaving 15 bases between them. The CDR3, as DNA: TGTGCCAGCTCACCACCATTGGGGGGGCGCGGTCAGCCCCAGCATTTT. Residues: CASSPPLGGRGQPQHF.

The rearrangement uses TRBV29-1 and TRBJ2-1; no reliable D call. Germline-derived CDR1 and CDR2 are SQVTM and ANQGSEA. Deletions cut 2 bases from V and 10 bases from J, with 9 bases between. This CDR3 is 11 amino acids long. As DNA, the CDR3 is TGCAGCGTTGAAATAGTTCGCGAGCAGTTCTTC. Its protein product is CSVEIVREQFF.

The rearrangement links TRBV10-3 to TRBJ1-3; D is unclear. Trimming left V 0 bases short and J 7 bases short, with 19 bases between. The CDR3 runs to 17 residues. CDR1 is ENHRY and CDR2 is SYGVKD in the germline V gene. The CDR3 sequence is CAISESLTVRSRNTIYF. CDR3 in DNA: TGTGCCATCAGTGAGTCCCTAACAGTTAGATCCCGGAACACCATATATTTT.

The chain has TRBV28 and TRBJ2-7; D not resolved. V was shortened by 8 bases and J by 9 bases, with 17 bases between the two germline ends. Germline-derived CDR1 and CDR2 are MDHEN and SYDVKM. CDR3 length equals 12 residues. CDR3 nucleotides: TGTGCCAGCCGACGAGGCGAATATGTGCAGTACTTC. Its protein product is CASRRGEYVQYF.

This clone was seen once. The chain joins TRBV19 to TRBJ2-2; a possible D gene is TRBD1 (5 bases). Germline V gives CDR1 LNHDA, CDR2 SQIVND (reference sequence). The CDR3 loop spans 15 amino acids. V shed 5 bases and J shed 3 bases, with 13 bases lying between them. In DNA form, the CDR3 reads TGTGCCAGTAGTGAAATTGCACAGGACACCGGGGAGCTGTTTTTT. Protein: CASSEIAQDTGELFF.

This clone has a handful of counts. V and J are TRBV7-2 and TRBJ2-5, with a tentative D call TRBD2 (6 bases). This CDR3 is built from 13 residues. Trimming removed 3 bases at V and 5 bases at J, with 10 bases between. Germline V gene data show CDR1 as SGHTA and CDR2 as FQGNSA. CDR3 sequence (DNA): TGTGCCAGCAGCTTCGGGGGAATGGAGACCCAGTACTTC. It is translated as CASSFGGMETQYF.

This rearrangement joins TRBV7-3 to TRBJ1-1; D not resolved. Germline CDR1 reads SGHTA; CDR2 reads FQGTGA. This CDR3 has 12 amino acids. V shed 1 base and J shed 11 bases, with 11 bases lying between them. The CDR3 region is CASSLREGSAFF. DNA for the CDR3: TGTGCCAGCAGCTTAAGGGAGGGATCGGCTTTCTTT.

The chain combines TRBV7-9 with TRBJ2-5; D not resolved. Trimming took 2 bases from V and 5 from J, leaving 6 bases between them. Germline CDR1 SEHNR, CDR2 FQNEAQ (reference sequence). This CDR3 is 12 amino acids long. This CDR3 is CASSLKAETQYF. Here the CDR3 DNA reads TGTGCCAGCAGCTTAAAAGCGGAGACCCAGTACTTC.